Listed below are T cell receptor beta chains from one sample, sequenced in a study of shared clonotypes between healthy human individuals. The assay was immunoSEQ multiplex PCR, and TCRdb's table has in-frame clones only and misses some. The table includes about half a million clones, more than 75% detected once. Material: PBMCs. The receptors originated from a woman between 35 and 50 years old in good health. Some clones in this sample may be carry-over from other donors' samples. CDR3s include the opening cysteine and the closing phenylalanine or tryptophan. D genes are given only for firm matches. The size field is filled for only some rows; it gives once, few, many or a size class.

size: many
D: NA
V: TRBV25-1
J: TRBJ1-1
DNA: TGTGCCAGCAGTCCCCCGGCAGACAACACTGAAGCTTTCTTT
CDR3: CASSPPADNTEAFF

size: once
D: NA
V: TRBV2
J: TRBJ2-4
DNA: TGTGCCAGCAGTGTTAGGGGGACACAGGCCAAAAACATTCAGTACTTC
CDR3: CASSVRGTQAKNIQYF

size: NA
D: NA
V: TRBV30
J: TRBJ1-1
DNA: TGTGCCTGGAGTGTAGGTATTCAGGGAGAAACTGAAGCTTTCTTT
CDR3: CAWSVGIQGETEAFF

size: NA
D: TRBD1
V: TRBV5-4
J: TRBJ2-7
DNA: TGTGCCAGCAGCTTGGACAGGGGCGGCGGGCAGTACTTC
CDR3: CASSLDRGGGQYF

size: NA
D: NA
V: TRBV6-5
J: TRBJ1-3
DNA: TGTGCCAGCAGCTACACGTTGGGATCCTCTGGAAACACCATATATTTT
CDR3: CASSYTLGSSGNTIYF

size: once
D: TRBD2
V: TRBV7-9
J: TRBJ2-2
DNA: TGTGCCAGCAGCCGTAGCGGGCAGAACACCGGGGAGCTGTTTTTT
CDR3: CASSRSGQNTGELFF

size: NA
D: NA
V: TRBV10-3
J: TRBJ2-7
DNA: TGTGCCATCAGTGACCTCGACTACGAGCAGTACTTC
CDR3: CAISDLDYEQYF

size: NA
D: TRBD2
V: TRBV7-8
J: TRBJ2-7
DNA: TGTGCCAGCAGCTGGGGGACTAGCGGGAGCTCCTACGAGCAGTACTTC
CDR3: CASSWGTSGSSYEQYF

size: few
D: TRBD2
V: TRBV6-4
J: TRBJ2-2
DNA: TGTGCCAGCAGTGACTCCACTAGCGGGAGCGGGGAGCTGTTTTTT
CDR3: CASSDSTSGSGELFF

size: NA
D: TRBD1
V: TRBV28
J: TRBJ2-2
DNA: TGTGCCAGCAGAAACAGGGGGGACACCGGGGAGCTGTTTTTT
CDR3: CASRNRGDTGELFF

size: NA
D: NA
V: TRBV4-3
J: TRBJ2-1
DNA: TGCGCCAGTAGCCAAGACGCTTCCTTCTACAATGAGCAGTTCTTC
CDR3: CASSQDASFYNEQFF

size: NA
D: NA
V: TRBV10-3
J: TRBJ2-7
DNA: TGTGCCATCAGACCCGGTTCGCGAAGGGAGCAGTACTTC
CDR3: CAIRPGSRREQYF